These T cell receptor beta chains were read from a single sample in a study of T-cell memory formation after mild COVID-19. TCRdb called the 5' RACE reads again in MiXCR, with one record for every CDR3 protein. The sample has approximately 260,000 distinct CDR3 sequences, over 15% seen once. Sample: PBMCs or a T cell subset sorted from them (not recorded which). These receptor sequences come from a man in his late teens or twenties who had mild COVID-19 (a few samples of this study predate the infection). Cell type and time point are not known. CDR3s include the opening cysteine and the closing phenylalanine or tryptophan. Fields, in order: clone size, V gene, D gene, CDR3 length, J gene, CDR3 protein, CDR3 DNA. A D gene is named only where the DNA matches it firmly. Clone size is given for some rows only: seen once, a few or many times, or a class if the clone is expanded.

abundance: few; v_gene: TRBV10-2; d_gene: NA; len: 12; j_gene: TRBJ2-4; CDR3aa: CASAPASNIQYF; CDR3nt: TGCGCCAGCGCTCCCGCGTCAAACATTCAGTACTTC
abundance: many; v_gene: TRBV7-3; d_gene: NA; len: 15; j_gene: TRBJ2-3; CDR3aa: CASSLTDGGADTQYF; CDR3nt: TGTGCCAGCAGCTTGACCGATGGGGGGGCGGATACGCAGTATTTT
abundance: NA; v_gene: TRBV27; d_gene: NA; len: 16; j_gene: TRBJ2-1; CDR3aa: CASSPLLGGRFDEQFF; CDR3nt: TGTGCCAGCAGTCCCCTCCTCGGGGGGCGCTTCGATGAGCAGTTCTTC
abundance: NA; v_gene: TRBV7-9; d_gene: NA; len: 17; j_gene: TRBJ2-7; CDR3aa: CASSLGWTEDVTYEQYF; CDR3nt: TGTGCCAGCAGCTTAGGTTGGACTGAAGATGTAACCTACGAGCAGTACTTC
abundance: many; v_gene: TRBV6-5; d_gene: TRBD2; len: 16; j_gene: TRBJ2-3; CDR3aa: CASSRLTSGVTDTQYF; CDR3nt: TGTGCCAGCAGTCGGCTGACTAGCGGAGTCACAGATACGCAGTATTTT
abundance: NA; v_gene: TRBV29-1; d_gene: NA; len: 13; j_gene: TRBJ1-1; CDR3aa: CSVGQVQLGKAFF; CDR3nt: TGCAGCGTGGGGCAGGTCCAACTAGGGAAAGCTTTCTTT
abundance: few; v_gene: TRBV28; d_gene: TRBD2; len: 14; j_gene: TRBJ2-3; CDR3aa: CASFGGGRTDTQYF; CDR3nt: TGTGCCAGCTTCGGGGGGGGGCGCACAGATACGCAGTATTTT
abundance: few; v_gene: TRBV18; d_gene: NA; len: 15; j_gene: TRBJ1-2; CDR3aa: CASSPLAGSNYGYTF; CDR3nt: TGTGCCAGCTCACCACTAGCGGGGTCCAACTATGGCTACACCTTC
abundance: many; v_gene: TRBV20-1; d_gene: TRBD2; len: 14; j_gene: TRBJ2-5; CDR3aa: CSARVGRVTETQYF; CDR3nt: TGCAGTGCTAGAGTTGGGAGGGTCACAGAGACCCAGTACTTC
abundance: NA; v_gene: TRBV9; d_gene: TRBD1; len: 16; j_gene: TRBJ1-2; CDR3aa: CASSDNRQGAGKGYTF; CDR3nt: TGTGCCAGCAGCGATAATCGACAGGGGGCGGGGAAAGGCTACACCTTC
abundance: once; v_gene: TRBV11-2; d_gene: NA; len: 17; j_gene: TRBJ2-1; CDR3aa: CASSSLQGKTVYDEQFF; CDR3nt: TGTGCCAGCAGCTCCCTGCAGGGGAAGACTGTATACGATGAGCAGTTCTTC
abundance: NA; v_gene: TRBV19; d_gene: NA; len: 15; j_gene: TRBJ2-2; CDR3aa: CASSNARANTGELFF; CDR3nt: TGTGCCAGTAGTAACGCGCGGGCGAACACCGGGGAGCTGTTTTTT
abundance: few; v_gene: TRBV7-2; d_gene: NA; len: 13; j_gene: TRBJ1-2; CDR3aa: CASSLAAGQGYTF; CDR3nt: TGTGCCAGCAGCTTAGCGGCAGGTCAAGGCTACACCTTC
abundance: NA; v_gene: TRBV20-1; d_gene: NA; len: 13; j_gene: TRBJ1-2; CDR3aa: CSAIDPSVGRYTF; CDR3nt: TGCAGTGCTATAGACCCCTCGGTTGGTCGTTACACCTTC
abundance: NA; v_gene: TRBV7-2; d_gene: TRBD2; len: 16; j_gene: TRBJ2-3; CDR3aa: CASSLAPSGGGDTQYF; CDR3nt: TGTGCCAGCAGCTTAGCGCCTAGCGGGGGGGGAGATACGCAGTATTTT
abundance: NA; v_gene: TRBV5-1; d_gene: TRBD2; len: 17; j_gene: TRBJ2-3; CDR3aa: CASSLGLAGGYTDTQYF; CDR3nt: TGCGCCAGCAGCCTAGGACTAGCGGGGGGCTACACAGATACGCAGTATTTT
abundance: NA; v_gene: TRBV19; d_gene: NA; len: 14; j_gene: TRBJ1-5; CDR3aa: CASSLRRGNQPQHF; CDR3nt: TGTGCCAGTAGTCTTCGGAGGGGCAATCAGCCCCAGCATTTT
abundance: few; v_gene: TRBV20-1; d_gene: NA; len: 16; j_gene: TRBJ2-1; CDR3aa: CSARDPRGYGGNEQFF; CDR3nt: TGCAGTGCTAGAGACCCTCGTGGGTACGGTGGGAATGAGCAGTTCTTC
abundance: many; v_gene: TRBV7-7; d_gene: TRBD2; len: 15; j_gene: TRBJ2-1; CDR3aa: CASSSNSGGVNEQFF; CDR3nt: TGTGCTAGCAGCTCCAATAGCGGGGGGGTTAATGAGCAGTTCTTC
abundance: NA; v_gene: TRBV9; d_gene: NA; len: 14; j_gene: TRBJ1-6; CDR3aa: CASSKAGNWPPLHF; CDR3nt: TGTGCCAGCAGCAAAGCTGGGAATTGGCCACCCCTCCACTTT
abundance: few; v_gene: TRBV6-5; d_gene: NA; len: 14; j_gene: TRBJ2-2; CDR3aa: CASSYTGFTGELFF; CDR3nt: TGTGCCAGCAGTTATACAGGGTTCACCGGGGAGCTGTTTTTT
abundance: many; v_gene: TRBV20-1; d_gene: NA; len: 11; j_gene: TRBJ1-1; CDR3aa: CSASMNTEAFF; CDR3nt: TGCAGTGCTAGCATGAACACTGAAGCTTTCTTT
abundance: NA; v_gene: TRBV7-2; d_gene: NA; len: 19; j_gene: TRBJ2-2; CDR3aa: CASSFASTGYSIGTGELFF; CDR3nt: TGTGCCAGCAGCTTCGCCTCGACAGGTTACTCGATCGGCACCGGGGAGCTGTTTTTT
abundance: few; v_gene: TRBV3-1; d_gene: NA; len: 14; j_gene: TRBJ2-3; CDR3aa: CASSQTGGTDTQYF; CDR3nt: TGTGCCAGCAGCCAGACCGGGGGCACAGATACGCAGTATTTT
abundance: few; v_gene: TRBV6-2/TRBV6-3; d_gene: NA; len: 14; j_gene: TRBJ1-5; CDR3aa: CASSYTSLGQPQHF; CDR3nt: TGTGCCAGCAGTTACACTTCGTTGGGGCAGCCCCAGCATTTT
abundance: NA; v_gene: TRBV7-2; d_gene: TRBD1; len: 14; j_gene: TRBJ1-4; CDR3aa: CASSLATGTVELFF; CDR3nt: TGTGCCAGCAGCTTAGCAACCGGGACAGTAGAACTGTTTTTT
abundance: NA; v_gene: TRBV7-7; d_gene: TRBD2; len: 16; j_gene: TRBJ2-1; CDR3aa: CASSRTSGDSYNEQFF; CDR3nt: TGTGCCAGCAGCCGGACTAGCGGGGACTCCTACAATGAGCAGTTCTTC
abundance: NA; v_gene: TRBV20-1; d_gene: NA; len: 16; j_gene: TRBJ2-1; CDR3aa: CSARFLEGGAYNEQFF; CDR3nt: TGCAGTGCTAGATTTCTGGAGGGGGGGGCCTACAATGAGCAGTTCTTC
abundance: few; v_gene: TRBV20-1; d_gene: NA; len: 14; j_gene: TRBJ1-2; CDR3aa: CSARWAVGAYGYTF; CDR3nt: TGCAGTGCTAGATGGGCGGTGGGGGCTTATGGCTACACCTTC
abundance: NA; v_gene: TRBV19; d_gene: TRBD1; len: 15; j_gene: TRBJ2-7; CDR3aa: CASSIGQGQSYEQYF; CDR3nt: TGTGCCAGTAGCATTGGACAGGGGCAAAGCTACGAGCAGTACTTC
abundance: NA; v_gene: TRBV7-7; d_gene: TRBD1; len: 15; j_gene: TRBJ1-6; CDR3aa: CASSLRDRRNSPLHF; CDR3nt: TGTGCCAGCAGCTTAAGGGACAGAAGAAATTCACCCCTCCACTTT
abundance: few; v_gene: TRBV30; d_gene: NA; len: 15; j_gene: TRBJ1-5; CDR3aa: CAWSVGQASNQPQHF; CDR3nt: TGTGCCTGGAGTGTAGGTCAGGCGAGCAATCAGCCCCAGCATTTT
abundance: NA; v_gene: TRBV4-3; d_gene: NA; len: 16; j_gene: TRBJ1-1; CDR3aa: CASSQDSGVGNTEAFF; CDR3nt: TGCGCCAGCAGCCAAGATTCGGGTGTCGGGAACACTGAAGCTTTCTTT
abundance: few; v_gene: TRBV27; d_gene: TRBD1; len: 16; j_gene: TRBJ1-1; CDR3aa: CASRWTGVTRDTEAFF; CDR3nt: TGTGCCAGCAGATGGACAGGGGTAACTCGGGACACTGAAGCTTTCTTT
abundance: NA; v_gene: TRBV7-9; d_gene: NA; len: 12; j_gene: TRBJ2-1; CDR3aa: CASSSGTYEQFF; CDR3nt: TGTGCCAGCAGCTCCGGAACCTATGAGCAGTTCTTC
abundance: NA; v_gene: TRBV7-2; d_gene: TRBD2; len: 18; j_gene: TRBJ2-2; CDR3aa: CASSLRTSGGYFTGELFF; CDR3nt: TGTGCCAGCAGCTTAAGGACTAGCGGGGGGTACTTCACCGGGGAGCTGTTTTTT
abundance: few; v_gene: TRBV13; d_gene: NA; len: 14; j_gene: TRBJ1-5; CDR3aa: CASSLGHLNQPQHF; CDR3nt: TGTGCCAGCAGCTTAGGACATCTCAATCAGCCCCAGCATTTT
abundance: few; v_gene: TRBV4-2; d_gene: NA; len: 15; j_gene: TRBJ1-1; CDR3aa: CASSQEVKGSGEAFF; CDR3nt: TGTGCCAGCAGCCAAGAGGTTAAGGGATCGGGTGAAGCTTTCTTT
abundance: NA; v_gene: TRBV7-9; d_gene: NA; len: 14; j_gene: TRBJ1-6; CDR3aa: CASSLGDTDSPLHF; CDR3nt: TGTGCCAGCAGCTTAGGGGACACGGATTCACCCCTCCACTTT
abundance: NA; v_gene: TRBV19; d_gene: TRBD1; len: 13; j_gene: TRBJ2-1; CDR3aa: CASSPHRGGEQFF; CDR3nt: TGTGCCAGTAGTCCACACAGGGGTGGTGAGCAGTTCTTC
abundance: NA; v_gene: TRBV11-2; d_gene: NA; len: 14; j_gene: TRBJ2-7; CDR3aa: CASSLTAGPYEQYF; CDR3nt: TGTGCCAGCAGCCTGACGGCGGGGCCCTACGAGCAGTACTTC
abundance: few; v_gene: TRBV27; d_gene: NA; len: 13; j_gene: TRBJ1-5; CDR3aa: CASSTEYGQPQHF; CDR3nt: TGTGCCAGCAGTACGGAGTACGGTCAGCCCCAGCATTTT
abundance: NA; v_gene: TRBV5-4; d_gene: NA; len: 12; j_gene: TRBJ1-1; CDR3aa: CASSLATAEAFF; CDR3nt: TGTGCCAGCAGCTTGGCGACCGCTGAAGCTTTCTTT
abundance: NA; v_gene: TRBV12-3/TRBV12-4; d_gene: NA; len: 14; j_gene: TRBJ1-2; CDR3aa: CASSPSPPSTGYTF; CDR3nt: TGTGCCAGCAGCCCATCCCCCCCCTCGACTGGCTACACCTTC
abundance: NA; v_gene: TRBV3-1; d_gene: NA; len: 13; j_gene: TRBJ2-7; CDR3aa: CASSQSGGYEQYF; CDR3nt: TGTGCCAGCAGCCAGTCCGGGGGCTACGAGCAGTACTTC
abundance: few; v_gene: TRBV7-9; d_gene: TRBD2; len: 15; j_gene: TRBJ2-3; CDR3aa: CASSLTSGPADTQYF; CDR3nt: TGTGCCAGCAGCCTGACTAGCGGGCCGGCCGATACGCAGTATTTT
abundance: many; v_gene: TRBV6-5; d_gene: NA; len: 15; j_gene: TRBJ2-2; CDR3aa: CASSYSGVIAGELFF; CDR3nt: TGTGCCAGCAGTTACTCGGGGGTAATCGCCGGGGAGCTGTTTTTT
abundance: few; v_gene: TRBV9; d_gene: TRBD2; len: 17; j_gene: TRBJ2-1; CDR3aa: CASSVGIAGGPSNEQFF; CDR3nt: TGTGCCAGCAGCGTAGGGATAGCGGGGGGGCCGAGTAATGAGCAGTTCTTC
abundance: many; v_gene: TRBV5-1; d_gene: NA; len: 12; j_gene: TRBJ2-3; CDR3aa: CASSYNTDTQYF; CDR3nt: TGCGCCAGCAGCTACAACACAGATACGCAGTATTTT
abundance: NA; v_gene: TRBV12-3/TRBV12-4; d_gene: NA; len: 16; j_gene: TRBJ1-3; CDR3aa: CASSLIAGVPGNTIYF; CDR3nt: TGTGCCAGCAGTTTAATCGCGGGGGTCCCTGGAAACACCATATATTTT
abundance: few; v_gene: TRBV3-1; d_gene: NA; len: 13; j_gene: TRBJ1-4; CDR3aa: CASSQGGGAKLFF; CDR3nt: TGTGCCAGCAGCCAAGGAGGAGGGGCGAAACTGTTTTTT
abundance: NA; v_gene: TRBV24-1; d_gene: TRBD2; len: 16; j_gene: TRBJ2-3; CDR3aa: CATSDPLAGAWDTQYF; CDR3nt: TGTGCCACCAGTGACCCGCTAGCGGGGGCGTGGGATACGCAGTATTTT
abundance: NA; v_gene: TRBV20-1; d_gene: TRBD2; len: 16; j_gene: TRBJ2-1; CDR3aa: CSARDRSGGDYNEQFF; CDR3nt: TGCAGTGCTAGAGATCGTTCGGGAGGGGACTACAATGAGCAGTTCTTC
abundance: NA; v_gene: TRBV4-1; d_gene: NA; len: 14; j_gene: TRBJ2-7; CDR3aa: CASSPTPGSYEQYF; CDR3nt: TGCGCCAGCAGCCCAACCCCCGGGTCCTACGAGCAGTACTTC
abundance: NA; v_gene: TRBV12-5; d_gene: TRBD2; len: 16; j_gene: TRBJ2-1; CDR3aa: CASGLVVRGDVNEQFF; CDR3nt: TGTGCTAGTGGTTTGGTAGTGCGGGGGGACGTCAATGAGCAGTTCTTC
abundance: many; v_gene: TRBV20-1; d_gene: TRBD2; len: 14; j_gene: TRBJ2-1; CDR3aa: CSARGLAEYNEQFF; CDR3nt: TGCAGTGCTAGAGGACTAGCGGAATACAATGAGCAGTTCTTC
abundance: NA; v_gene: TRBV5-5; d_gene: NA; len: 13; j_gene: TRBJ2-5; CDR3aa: CASSWTGEETQYF; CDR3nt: TGTGCCAGCAGCTGGACGGGGGAAGAGACCCAGTACTTC
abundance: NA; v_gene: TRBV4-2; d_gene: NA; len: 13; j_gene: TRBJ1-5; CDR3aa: CASSQGSNQPQHF; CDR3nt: TGTGCCAGCAGCCAAGGGAGTAATCAGCCCCAGCATTTT
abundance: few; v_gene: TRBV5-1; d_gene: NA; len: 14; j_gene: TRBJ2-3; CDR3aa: CASSFARQVDTQYF; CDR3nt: TGCGCCAGCAGCTTCGCGAGACAGGTAGATACGCAGTATTTT
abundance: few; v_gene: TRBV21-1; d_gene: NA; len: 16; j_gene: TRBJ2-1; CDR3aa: CASSKGPGDSHNEQFF; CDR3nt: TGTGCCAGCAGCAAAGGCCCTGGGGACTCCCACAATGAGCAGTTCTTC